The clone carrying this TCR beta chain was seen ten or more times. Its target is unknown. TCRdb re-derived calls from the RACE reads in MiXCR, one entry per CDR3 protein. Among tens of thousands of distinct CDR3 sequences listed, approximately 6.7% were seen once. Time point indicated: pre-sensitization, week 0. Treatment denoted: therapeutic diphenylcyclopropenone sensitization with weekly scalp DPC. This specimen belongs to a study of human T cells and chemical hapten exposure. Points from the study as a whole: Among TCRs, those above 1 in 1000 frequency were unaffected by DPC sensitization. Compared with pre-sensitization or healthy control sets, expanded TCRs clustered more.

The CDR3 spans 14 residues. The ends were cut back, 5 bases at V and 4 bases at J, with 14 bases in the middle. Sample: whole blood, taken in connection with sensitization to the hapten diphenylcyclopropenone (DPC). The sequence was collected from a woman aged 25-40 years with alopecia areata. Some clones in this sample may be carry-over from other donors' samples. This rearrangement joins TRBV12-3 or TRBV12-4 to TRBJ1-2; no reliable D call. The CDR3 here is CASSPGIDPYGYTF. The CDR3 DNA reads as TGTGCCAGCAGTCCGGGGATAGATCCCTATGGCTACACCTTC.